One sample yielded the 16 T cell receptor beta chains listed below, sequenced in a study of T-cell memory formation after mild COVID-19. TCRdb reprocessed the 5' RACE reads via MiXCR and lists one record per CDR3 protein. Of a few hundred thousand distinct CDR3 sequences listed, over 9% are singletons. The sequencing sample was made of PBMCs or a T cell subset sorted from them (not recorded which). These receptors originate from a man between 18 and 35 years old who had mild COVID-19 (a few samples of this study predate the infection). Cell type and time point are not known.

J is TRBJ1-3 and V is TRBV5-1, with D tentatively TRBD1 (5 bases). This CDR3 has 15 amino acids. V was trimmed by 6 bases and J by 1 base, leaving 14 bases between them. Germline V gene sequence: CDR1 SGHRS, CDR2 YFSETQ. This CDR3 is CASTLLGGSGNTIYF. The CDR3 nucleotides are TGCGCCAGCACCCTTCTGGGGGGATCTGGAAACACCATATATTTT.

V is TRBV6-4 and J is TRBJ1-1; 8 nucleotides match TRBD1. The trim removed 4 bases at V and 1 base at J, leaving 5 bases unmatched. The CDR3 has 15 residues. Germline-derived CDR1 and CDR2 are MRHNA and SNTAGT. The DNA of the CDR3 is TGTGCCAGCAGTGGGTGGACAGGGCGGAACACTGAAGCTTTCTTT. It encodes CASSGWTGRNTEAFF.

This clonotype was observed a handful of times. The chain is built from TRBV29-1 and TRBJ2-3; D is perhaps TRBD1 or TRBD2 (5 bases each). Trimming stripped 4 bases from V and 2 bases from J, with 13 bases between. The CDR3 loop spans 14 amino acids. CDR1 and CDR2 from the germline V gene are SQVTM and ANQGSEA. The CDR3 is CSVAGQDNTDTQYF. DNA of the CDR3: TGCAGCGTTGCGGGGCAGGATAACACAGATACGCAGTATTTT.

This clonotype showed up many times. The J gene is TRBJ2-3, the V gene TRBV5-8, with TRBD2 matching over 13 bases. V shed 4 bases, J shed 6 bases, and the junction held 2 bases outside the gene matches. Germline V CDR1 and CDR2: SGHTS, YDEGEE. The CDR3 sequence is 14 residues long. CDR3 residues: CASSLLAGGDTQYF. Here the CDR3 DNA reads TGTGCCAGCAGCCTACTAGCGGGGGGGGATACGCAGTATTTT.

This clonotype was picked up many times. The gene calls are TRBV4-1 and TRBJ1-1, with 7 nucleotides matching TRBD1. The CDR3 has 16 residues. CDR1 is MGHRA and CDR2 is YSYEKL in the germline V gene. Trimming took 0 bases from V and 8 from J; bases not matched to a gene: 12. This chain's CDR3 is CASSQEQGPQRIEAFF. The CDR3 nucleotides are TGCGCCAGCAGCCAAGAACAGGGGCCGCAACGGATAGAAGCTTTCTTT.

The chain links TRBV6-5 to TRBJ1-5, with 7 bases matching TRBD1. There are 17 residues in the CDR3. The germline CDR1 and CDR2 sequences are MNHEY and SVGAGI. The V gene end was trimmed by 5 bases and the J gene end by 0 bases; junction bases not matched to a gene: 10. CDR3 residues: CASSQRTGTYSNQPQHF. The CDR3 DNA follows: TGTGCCAGCAGTCAGCGGACAGGCACTTATAGCAATCAGCCCCAGCATTTT.

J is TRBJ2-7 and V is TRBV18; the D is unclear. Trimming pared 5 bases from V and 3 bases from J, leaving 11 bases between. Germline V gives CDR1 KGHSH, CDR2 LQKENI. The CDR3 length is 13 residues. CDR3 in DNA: TGTGCCAGCTCATCGGGCATTAACTACGAGCAGTACGTC. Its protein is CASSSGINYEQYV.

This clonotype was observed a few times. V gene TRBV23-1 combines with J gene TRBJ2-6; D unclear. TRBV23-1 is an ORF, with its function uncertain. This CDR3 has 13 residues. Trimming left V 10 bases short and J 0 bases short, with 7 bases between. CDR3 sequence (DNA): TGCGCCACCCCGGACTCTGGGGCCAACGTCCTGACTTTC. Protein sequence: CATPDSGANVLTF.

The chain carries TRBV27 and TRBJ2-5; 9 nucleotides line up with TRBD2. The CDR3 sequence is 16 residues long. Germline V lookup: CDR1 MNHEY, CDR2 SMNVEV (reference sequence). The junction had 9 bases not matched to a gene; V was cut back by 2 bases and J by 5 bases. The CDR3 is CASSLSGGRYLETQYF. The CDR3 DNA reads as TGTGCCAGCAGTTTAAGCGGGGGGCGATATTTGGAGACCCAGTACTTC.

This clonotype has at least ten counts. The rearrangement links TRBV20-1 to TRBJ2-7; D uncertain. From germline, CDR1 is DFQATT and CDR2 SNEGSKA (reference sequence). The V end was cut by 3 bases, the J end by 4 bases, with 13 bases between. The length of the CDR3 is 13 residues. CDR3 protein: CSASRPTVYEQYF. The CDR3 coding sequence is TGCAGTGCTAGTAGGCCCACCGTTTACGAGCAGTACTTC.

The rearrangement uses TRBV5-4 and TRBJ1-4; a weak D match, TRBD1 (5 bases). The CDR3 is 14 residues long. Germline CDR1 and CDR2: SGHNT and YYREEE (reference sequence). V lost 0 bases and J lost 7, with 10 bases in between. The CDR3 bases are TGTGCCAGCAGCTTGGATCCAGGGCCTGAAAAACTGTTTTTT. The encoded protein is CASSLDPGPEKLFF.

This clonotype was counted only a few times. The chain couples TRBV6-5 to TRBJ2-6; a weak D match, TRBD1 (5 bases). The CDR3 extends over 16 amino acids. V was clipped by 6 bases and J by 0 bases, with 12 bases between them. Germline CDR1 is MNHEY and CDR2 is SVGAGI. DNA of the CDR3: TGTGCCAGCAGACCATGGGGCTCCTCTGGGGCCAACGTCCTGACTTTC. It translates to CASRPWGSSGANVLTF.

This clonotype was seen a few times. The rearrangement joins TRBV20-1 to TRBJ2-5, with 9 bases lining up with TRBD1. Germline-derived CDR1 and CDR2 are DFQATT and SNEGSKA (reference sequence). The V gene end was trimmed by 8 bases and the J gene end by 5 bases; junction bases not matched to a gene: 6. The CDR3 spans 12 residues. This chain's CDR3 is CSHTGGYETQYF. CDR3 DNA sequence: TGCAGTCACACAGGGGGCTATGAGACCCAGTACTTC.

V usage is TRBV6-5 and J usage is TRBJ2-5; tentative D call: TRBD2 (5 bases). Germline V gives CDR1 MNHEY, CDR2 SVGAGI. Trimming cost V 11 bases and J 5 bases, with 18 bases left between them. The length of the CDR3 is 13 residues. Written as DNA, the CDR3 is TGTGCCGTACTAGTAACGGGTTCTGAGACCCAGTACTTC. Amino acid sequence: CAVLVTGSETQYF.

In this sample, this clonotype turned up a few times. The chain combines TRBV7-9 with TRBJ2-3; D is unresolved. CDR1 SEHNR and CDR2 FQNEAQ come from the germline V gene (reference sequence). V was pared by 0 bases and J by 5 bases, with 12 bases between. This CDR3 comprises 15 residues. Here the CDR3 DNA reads TGTGCCAGCAGCTTAGCGATTGCATCTCAAGATACGCAGTATTTT. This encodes CASSLAIASQDTQYF.

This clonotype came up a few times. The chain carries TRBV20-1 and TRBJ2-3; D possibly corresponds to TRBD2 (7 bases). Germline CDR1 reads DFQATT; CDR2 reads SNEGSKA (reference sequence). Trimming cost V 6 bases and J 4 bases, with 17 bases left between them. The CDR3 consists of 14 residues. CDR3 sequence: CSARRGGYSDTQYF. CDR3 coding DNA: TGCAGTGCGAGAAGGGGGGGCTACTCAGATACGCAGTATTTT.